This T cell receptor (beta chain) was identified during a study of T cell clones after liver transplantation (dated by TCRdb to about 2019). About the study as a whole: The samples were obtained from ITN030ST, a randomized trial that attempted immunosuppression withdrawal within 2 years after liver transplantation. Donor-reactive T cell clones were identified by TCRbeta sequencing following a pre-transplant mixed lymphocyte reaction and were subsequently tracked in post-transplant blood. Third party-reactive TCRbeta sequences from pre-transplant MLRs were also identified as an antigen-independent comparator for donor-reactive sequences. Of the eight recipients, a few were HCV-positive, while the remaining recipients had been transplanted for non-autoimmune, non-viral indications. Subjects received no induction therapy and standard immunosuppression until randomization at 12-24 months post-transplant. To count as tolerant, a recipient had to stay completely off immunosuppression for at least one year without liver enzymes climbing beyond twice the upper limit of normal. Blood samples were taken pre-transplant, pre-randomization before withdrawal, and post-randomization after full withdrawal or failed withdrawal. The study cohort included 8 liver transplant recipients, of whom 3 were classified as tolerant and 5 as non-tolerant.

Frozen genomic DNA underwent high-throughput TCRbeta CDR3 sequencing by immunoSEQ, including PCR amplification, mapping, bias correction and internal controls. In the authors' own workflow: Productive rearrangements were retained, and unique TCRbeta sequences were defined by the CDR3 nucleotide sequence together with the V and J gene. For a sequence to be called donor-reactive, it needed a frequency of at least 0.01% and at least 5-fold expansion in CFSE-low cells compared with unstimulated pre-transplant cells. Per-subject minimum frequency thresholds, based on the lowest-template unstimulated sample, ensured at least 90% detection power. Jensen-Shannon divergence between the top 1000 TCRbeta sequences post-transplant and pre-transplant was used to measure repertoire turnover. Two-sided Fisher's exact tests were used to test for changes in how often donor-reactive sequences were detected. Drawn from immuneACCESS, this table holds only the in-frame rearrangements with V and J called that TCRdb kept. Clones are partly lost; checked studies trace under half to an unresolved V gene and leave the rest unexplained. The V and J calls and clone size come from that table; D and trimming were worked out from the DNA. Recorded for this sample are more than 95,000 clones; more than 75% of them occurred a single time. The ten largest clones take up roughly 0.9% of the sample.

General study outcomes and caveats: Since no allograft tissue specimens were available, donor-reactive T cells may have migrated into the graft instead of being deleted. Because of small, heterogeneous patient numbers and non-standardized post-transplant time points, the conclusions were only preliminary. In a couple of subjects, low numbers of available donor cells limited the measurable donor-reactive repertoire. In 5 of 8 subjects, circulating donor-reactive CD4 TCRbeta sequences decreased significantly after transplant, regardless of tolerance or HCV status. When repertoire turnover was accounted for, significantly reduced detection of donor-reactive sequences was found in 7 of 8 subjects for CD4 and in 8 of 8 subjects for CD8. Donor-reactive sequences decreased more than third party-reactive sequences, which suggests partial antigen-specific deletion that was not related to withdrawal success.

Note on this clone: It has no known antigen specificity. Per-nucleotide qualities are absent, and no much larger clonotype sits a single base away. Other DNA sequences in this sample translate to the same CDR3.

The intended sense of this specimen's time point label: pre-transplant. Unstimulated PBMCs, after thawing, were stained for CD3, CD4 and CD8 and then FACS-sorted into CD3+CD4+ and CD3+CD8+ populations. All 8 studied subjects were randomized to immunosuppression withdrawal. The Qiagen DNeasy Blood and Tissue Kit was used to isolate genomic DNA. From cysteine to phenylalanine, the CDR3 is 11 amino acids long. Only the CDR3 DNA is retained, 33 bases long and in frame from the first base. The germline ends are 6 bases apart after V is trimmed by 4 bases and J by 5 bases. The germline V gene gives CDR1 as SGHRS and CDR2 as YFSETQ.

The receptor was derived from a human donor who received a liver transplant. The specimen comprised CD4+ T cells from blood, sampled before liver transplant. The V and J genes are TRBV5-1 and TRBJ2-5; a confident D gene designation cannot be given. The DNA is TGCGCCAGCAGCCACGGGGAGACCCAGTACTTC. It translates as CASSHGETQYF.